This T cell receptor beta chain was recovered during a study of HIV-infected patients and healthy controls. This clonotype is deemed medium-sized. Reverse transcription used about 500 ng RNA and constant-region primers for alpha and beta. Alpha and beta chain libraries were made separately by chain-specific third strand synthesis with multiplexing indices. The cDNA received a 5' RACE adapter containing a random hexamer plus an SP2 sequencing primer site. MiXCR was run by TCRdb on the 5' RACE reads, yielding one entry per CDR3 protein. The sample holds roughly 3,900 distinct CDR3 sequences, less than 10% seen once. Roughly three months, about 14 weeks, into antiretroviral therapy, follow-up blood was collected. Whole blood was used without fractionation, so all unsorted peripheral T cells were included. The material was blood, obtained during antiretroviral therapy. The source is an adult with HIV infection.

DNA of the CDR3: TGTGCCATCAGTGAGTCGGGGTACAGTTCGGACGAAGAGACCCAGTACTTC. It is translated as CAISESGYSSDEETQYF. The chain links TRBV10-3 to TRBJ2-5; no clear D. The germline gives CDR1 ENHRY, CDR2 SYGVKD. CDR3 length equals 17 residues. The germline V and J ends were trimmed by 0 bases and 3 bases, with 17 bases remaining between them.